This TCR beta chain was observed in a study of blood T cell repertoires in COVID-19. On the study more broadly: PBMCs, B-cell-depleted T cells, or T cells provided the cDNA or gDNA that made up the material.

The V segment lost 3 bases and the J segment 4 bases; nucleotides outside the gene matches: 9. This CDR3 contains 15 residues. CDR1 and CDR2 from the germline V gene are KGHSH and LQKENI. The data were produced by immunoSEQ multiplex PCR, yet TCRdb's version contains in-frame clones alone and is incomplete. The sample holds a few hundred thousand clones, about 89% seen once. Enrollees, about 18 to 89 years old, lived in some 24 US areas. Participant-reported clinical history was the basis for cohort assignment. The gene calls are TRBV18 and TRBJ2-7; 7 bases are a match to TRBD2. The sequenced sample was PBMCs or T cells enriched from blood (not recorded which). This receptor was taken from a human donor in a cohort exposed to, infected with or recovered from COVID-19 (not recorded which). The donor label of this sample is uncertain. CDR3 sequence: CASSPREVGAYEQYF. The CDR3 DNA reads as TGTGCCAGCTCACCCCGGGAGGTAGGGGCTTACGAGCAGTACTTC.